This T cell receptor (beta chain) was retrieved from a study of blood T cells in healthy people across ages. Study results and limitations: With donor CMV status unknown, expanded clonotype changes were possibly confounded.

Then a second PCR, running roughly 7 to 11 cycles, was carried out with a sample-barcoded 5' primer and a J-beta primer mix. A single record per CDR3 protein comes from TCRdb applying MiXCR to the 5' RACE reads. In the table there are about 1,800,000 distinct CDR3 sequences, roughly 28% of which are singletons. The CDR3 spans 16 residues. Germline V gives CDR1 MDHEN, CDR2 SYDVKM. Trimming took 4 bases from V and 1 from J, leaving 14 bases between them. They isolated at least 6 million PBMCs from each sample. Of note for this clonotype: Antigen specificity is unknown.

Sequenced input: blood. The chain employs TRBV28 and TRBJ1-5; TRBD1 might be the D (5 bases). This TCR was recovered from a woman in her twenties or thirties in good health. The DNA for the CDR3 is TGTGCCAGCAGTTCAGCGCGGTCAGGGAGCAATCAGCCCCAGCATTTT. Encoded protein: CASSSARSGSNQPQHF.